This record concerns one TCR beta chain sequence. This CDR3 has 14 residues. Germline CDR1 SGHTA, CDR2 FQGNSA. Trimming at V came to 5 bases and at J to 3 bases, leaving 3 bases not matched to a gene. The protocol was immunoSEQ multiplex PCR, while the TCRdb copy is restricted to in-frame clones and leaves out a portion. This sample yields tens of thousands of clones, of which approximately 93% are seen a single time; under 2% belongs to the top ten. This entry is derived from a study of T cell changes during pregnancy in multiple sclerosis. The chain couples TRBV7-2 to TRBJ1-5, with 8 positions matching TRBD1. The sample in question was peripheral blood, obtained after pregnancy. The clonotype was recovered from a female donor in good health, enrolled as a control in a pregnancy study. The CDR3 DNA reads TGTGCCAGCAGCCCGGGACAGGTCAATCAGCCCCAGCATTTT. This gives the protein CASSPGQVNQPQHF.